This T cell receptor (beta chain) derives from a study of OX40 agonist ivuxolimab in advanced cancers. Findings and caveats of the study: At 0.1 to 3.0 mg/kg and by week 6, CD4+ and CD8+ T cells in the blood had expanded clonally.

In its sample, this clone was seen once. Its antigen is not known. Some clones are missing from TCRdb's copy, which holds only in-frame ones; the method was immunoSEQ multiplex PCR. The sample shows 77,000 or so clones, approximately 89% of them seen only once. Autoimmune disease history or systemic immunosuppression barred patients. V gave up 6 bases and J gave up 4 bases; unmatched junction bases: 4. CDR3 size: 13 residues. The germline V gene has CDR1 MDHEN and CDR2 SYDVKM. This sample comprised CD4+ or CD8+ T cells sorted from blood, obtained in a trial of the OX40 agonist ivuxolimab. This TCR was sampled from an adult with an advanced solid tumor such as melanoma, head and neck, liver or kidney cancer. The V gene is TRBV28, the J gene TRBJ2-7; 9 bases are shared with TRBD2. In nucleotides, the CDR3 is TGTGCCAGCAGGACTAGCGGCCCTTACGAGCAGTACTTC. This sequence encodes CASRTSGPYEQYF.